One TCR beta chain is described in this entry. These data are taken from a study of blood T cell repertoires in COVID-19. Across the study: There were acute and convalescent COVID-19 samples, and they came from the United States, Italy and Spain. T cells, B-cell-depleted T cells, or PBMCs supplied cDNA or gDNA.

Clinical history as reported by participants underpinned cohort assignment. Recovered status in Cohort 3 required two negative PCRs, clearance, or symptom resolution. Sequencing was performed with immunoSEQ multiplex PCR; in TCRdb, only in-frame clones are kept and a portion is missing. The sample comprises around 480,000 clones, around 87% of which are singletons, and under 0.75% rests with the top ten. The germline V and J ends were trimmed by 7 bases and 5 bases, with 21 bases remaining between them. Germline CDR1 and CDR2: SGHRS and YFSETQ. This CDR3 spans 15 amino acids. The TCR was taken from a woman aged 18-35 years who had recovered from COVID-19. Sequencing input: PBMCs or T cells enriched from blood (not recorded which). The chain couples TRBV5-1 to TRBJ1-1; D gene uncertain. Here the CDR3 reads CASSLEGVWETEAFF. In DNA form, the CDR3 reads TGCGCCAGCTCCTTGGAGGGAGTCTGGGAAACTGAAGCTTTCTTT.